The 20 T cell receptor beta chains in this list originate from one sample, sequenced in a study of shared T cell receptors in the human thymus. Some clones are missing from TCRdb's copy, which holds only in-frame ones; the method was immunoSEQ multiplex PCR. The sample has hundreds of thousands of clones; roughly 90% are singletons. The same sample was also studied in work on human thymus T cells.

The sample consisted of thymocytes. These receptors were collected from a boy under three years old with a congenital heart defect.

The V and J genes are TRBV6-1 and TRBJ2-4; 9 positions match TRBD1. The CDR3 has 12 amino acids. Germline V gives CDR1 MNHNS, CDR2 SASEGT. Trimming took 6 bases from V and 16 from J; bases not matched to a gene: 10. The CDR3, as DNA: TGTGCCAGCAGAGGCCGGGACAGGGAAAATTACTTC. This sequence encodes CASRGRDRENYF.

The chain links TRBV18 to TRBJ1-2; 9 bases align to TRBD1. The CDR3 consists of 15 residues. J gave up 4 bases and V 6 bases, and 9 bases lay outside the gene matches. In germline, CDR1 is KGHSH, CDR2 LQKENI. The CDR3 loop reads CASSRSGTGTYGYTF. CDR3 nucleotides: TGTGCCAGCTCTCGGTCCGGGACAGGGACCTATGGCTACACCTTC.

This chain joins TRBV6-5 and TRBJ2-7, with TRBD2 matching 9 bases. Germline loops: CDR1 MNHEY, CDR2 SVGAGI. V lost 7 bases and J lost 3; bases outside the gene matches: 10. The CDR3 is 15 residues long. CDR3 sequence reads: CASTNRLAVDYEQYF. In DNA, the CDR3 is TGTGCCAGCACCAACAGACTAGCGGTTGACTACGAGCAGTACTTC.

This chain connects TRBV7-6 to TRBJ2-7; 9 bases align to TRBD1. V was clipped by 2 bases and J by 3 bases; unmatched bases: 2. Per the germline V gene, CDR1 is SGHVS and CDR2 is FNYEAQ. The CDR3 covers 14 residues. CDR3 residues: CASSLWDRVYEQYF. CDR3 nucleotides: TGTGCCAGCAGCTTATGGGACAGGGTCTACGAGCAGTACTTC.

This clone came up once. V and J are TRBV6-1 and TRBJ2-7; maybe TRBD1 (6 bases). CDR1 MNHNS and CDR2 SASEGT come from the germline V gene. The CDR3 has 14 amino acids. Trimming removed 7 bases from V and 5 bases from J, with 18 bases in between. This CDR3 is CASNSEPRGHEQYF. DNA of the CDR3: TGTGCCAGCAACAGCGAACCCAGGGGCCACGAGCAGTACTTC.

The chain has TRBV11-3 and TRBJ2-7; TRBD1 is a possible D gene (6 bases). CDR1 and CDR2 from the germline V gene are SGHNT and YENEEA. With 4 bases removed from V and 2 bases from J, the gap between germline ends came to 15 bases. The CDR3 loop spans 15 amino acids. DNA of the CDR3: TGTGCCAGCAGCTCGTGGGGGCAGGCCCCCTACGAGCAGTACTTC. This sequence encodes CASSSWGQAPYEQYF.

V usage is TRBV7-2 and J usage is TRBJ1-3, with D maybe TRBD1 (6 bases). The V and J ends lost 4 bases and 4 bases respectively, with 17 bases between them. There are 16 residues in the CDR3. Germline loops: CDR1 SGHTA, CDR2 FQGNSA. The CDR3 reads CASSSEGPGAGNTIYF. CDR3 nucleotide sequence: TGTGCCAGCAGCTCCGAGGGGCCAGGGGCGGGAAACACCATATATTTT.

V and J are TRBV6-5 and TRBJ2-7; 10 bases are a match to TRBD1. V lost 8 bases and J lost 2; bases outside the gene matches: 6. This CDR3 spans 14 amino acids. Germline V gene sequence: CDR1 MNHEY, CDR2 SVGAGI. The CDR3 reads CASARDRGTYEQYF. The CDR3 nucleotides are TGTGCCAGCGCCCGGGACAGGGGTACCTACGAGCAGTACTTC.

CDR3 bases: TGTGCCAGCAGCCAAGACACAGGGACAGCCTACGAGCAGTACTTC. This codes for CASSQDTGTAYEQYF. The chain combines TRBV7-9 with TRBJ2-7, with 7 positions matching TRBD1. V shed 5 bases and J 2 bases; nucleotides not matched to a gene: 9. The CDR3 sequence is 15 residues long. Germline assignment: CDR1 SEHNR and CDR2 FQNEAQ (reference sequence).

The J gene is TRBJ2-3, the V gene TRBV10-3; TRBD1 might be the D (6 bases). Germline values: CDR1 ENHRY, CDR2 SYGVKD. CDR3 length equals 14 residues. Trimming took 0 bases from V and 6 from J, leaving 10 bases between them. CDR3 nucleotide sequence: TGTGCCATCAGTGAGTCCCAGGGGACCGATACGCAGTATTTT. This sequence encodes CAISESQGTDTQYF.

The rearrangement uses TRBV9 and TRBJ1-5; D not resolved. Per germline, CDR1 SGDLS and CDR2 YYNGEE. The V end lost 0 bases, the J end lost 7 bases, and 11 bases lay between the germline ends. The CDR3 has 14 amino acids. The CDR3, as DNA: TGTGCCAGCAGCGTAGGAGGGCGAGGCCAGCCCCAGCATTTT. It specifies CASSVGGRGQPQHF.

The chain combines TRBV7-9 with TRBJ1-2; 7 nucleotides line up with TRBD1. V was pared by 3 bases and J by 5 bases, with 15 bases of the junction left unmatched. From germline, CDR1 is SEHNR and CDR2 FQNEAQ (reference sequence). This CDR3 spans 17 amino acids. CDR3 in DNA: TGTGCCAGCAGCTTGACTCCTGCCCCGGGACAGCTATATGGCTACACCTTC. It encodes CASSLTPAPGQLYGYTF.

This chain uses TRBV19 with TRBJ2-2; no definite D call. V was pared by 4 bases and J by 4 bases, with 7 bases between. The CDR3 is made up of 13 amino acids. CDR1 is LNHDA, CDR2 SQIVND, per germline (reference sequence). CDR3 sequence (DNA): TGTGCCAGTAGTAGGGCTGCCACCGGGGAGCTGTTTTTT. It yields the protein CASSRAATGELFF.

The genes are TRBV4-2 and TRBJ2-7; TRBD1 matches 10 bases. J lost 2 bases, V lost 4 bases, and 11 bases had no gene match. The germline V gene has CDR1 LGHNA and CDR2 YNFKEQ. The CDR3 consists of 17 residues. This CDR3 is CASSPSLWGQGPYEQYF. CDR3 in DNA: TGTGCCAGCAGCCCAAGCCTATGGGGACAGGGGCCCTACGAGCAGTACTTC.

The chain couples TRBV4-1 to TRBJ2-7; maybe TRBD2 (6 bases). This CDR3 is built from 16 residues. V was trimmed by 0 bases and J by 2 bases, leaving 14 bases between them. Germline V gene data show CDR1 as MGHRA and CDR2 as YSYEKL. In DNA, the CDR3 is TGCGCCAGCAGCCAAGATGCAGCAGGGACTGCCTACGAGCAGTACTTC. Protein product: CASSQDAAGTAYEQYF.

This clone was counted a single time. V is TRBV6-5 and J is TRBJ1-2; perhaps TRBD1 as D (6 bases). Trimming removed 2 bases from V and 2 bases from J, with 15 bases in between. CDR1 is MNHEY and CDR2 is SVGAGI in the germline V gene. The CDR3 has 16 amino acids. CDR3 residues: CASSYLPGGANYGYTF. The CDR3 nucleotides read TGTGCCAGCAGTTACCTCCCGGGGGGGGCCAACTATGGCTACACCTTC.

The chain is built from TRBV27 and TRBJ1-1; weak D call: TRBD1 (5 bases). Trimming pared 5 bases from V and 3 bases from J, leaving 13 bases between. Germline CDR1 reads MNHEY; CDR2 reads SMNVEV (reference sequence). This CDR3 comprises 14 residues. For the CDR3, the DNA is TGTGCCAGCAGTCAGAGTTGGGGGGACACTGAAGCTTTCTTT. It yields the protein CASSQSWGDTEAFF.

This chain links TRBV27 with TRBJ2-3, with 9 bases aligning to TRBD2. The V and J ends lost 9 bases and 0 bases, in that order; junction bases with no gene match: 1. The CDR3 has 13 residues. From germline, CDR1 is MNHEY and CDR2 SMNVEV (reference sequence). CDR3 in amino acids: CARLAGSTDTQYF. CDR3 nucleotides: TGTGCCAGACTAGCGGGTAGCACAGATACGCAGTATTTT.

This clone showed up just once. The chain carries TRBV6-5 and TRBJ2-7, with 10 bases that match TRBD2. The ends lost 0 bases at V and 8 bases at J; junction bases unmatched: 4. Germline CDR1 is MNHEY and CDR2 is SVGAGI. The CDR3 has 14 amino acids. CDR3 residues: CASSYSPSGSQQYF. CDR3 sequence (DNA): TGTGCCAGCAGTTACTCGCCTAGCGGGAGTCAGCAGTACTTC.

V and J are TRBV27 and TRBJ2-1, with 14 bases identical to TRBD2. The V segment lost 7 bases and the J segment 8 bases; nucleotides outside the gene matches: 7. Per the germline V gene, CDR1 is MNHEY and CDR2 is SMNVEV (reference sequence). CDR3 size: 15 residues. The CDR3 region is CASNPGLAGVDEQFF. As DNA, the CDR3 is TGTGCCAGCAATCCGGGACTAGCGGGAGTCGATGAGCAGTTCTTC.